Listed below are T cell receptor beta chains from one sample, sequenced in a study of blood T cell repertoires in COVID-19. Libraries were prepared by immunoSEQ multiplex PCR; TCRdb keeps only in-frame clonotypes and omits some of them. The table has under 100,000 clones, approximately 84% seen once. Sequenced material: peripheral blood. The receptors derive from a man at least 80 years old with active or convalescent COVID-19. CDR3s include the opening cysteine and the closing phenylalanine or tryptophan. Each record gives: V gene, clone size, D gene, J gene, CDR3 DNA, CDR3 protein. The D gene is left open where the match is weak. Clone size is given for some rows only: seen once, a few or many times, or a class if the clone is expanded.

TRBV19	.	TRBD1	TRBJ1-5	TGTGCCAGTAGTTCCCGGACAGGGACGGGGCTAAATCAGCCCCAGCATTTT	CASSSRTGTGLNQPQHF
TRBV18	.	.	TRBJ1-1	TGTGCCAGCTCACCAGCGGTGACTGAAGCTTTCTTT	CASSPAVTEAFF
TRBV5-1	.	TRBD1	TRBJ1-2	TGCGCCAGCAGCTTGGGGCGGGACAGGCCTTCCGAAGGGGGCTACACCTTC	CASSLGRDRPSEGGYTF
TRBV6-5	.	TRBD2	TRBJ2-3	TGTGCCAGCAGTAACCGCGGGAGCGGGGTTAAGGATTTT	CASSNRGSGVKDF
TRBV6-4	.	TRBD1	TRBJ1-4	TGTGCCAGCAGTGACCACTTGGACAGGGTCGGCCGACACCGCTTGGCAACTAATGAAAAACTGTTTTTT	CASSDHLDRVGRHRLATNEKLFF
TRBV6-5	.	.	TRBJ1-1	TGTGCCAGCAGTTACTCGGGGGCAGTTAACACTGAAGCTTTCTTT	CASSYSGAVNTEAFF
TRBV5-5	.	TRBD1	TRBJ1-4	TGTGCCAGCAGCTTGTTGCCCAGGGGGTCTGAAAAACTGTTTTTT	CASSLLPRGSEKLFF
TRBV3-1/TRBV3-2	.	.	TRBJ2-3	TGTGCCAGCAGCCAAGCCCCTAAGGGAGCCACAGATACGCAGTATTTT	CASSQAPKGATDTQYF
TRBV28	.	.	TRBJ1-2	TGTGCCAGCAGTTTATTACAGGGATGGGATGATGGCTACACCTTC	CASSLLQGWDDGYTF
TRBV5-4	.	.	TRBJ1-2	TGTGCCAGCAGCGGCGACAGATATGGCTACACCTTC	CASSGDRYGYTF
TRBV7-9	.	.	TRBJ2-2	TGTGCCAGCAGTCAGGGGGGACACACCGGGGAGCTGTTTTTT	CASSQGGHTGELFF
TRBV6-6	once	.	TRBJ1-1	TGTGCCAGCAGTTTAGTCTCCATGAACACTGAAGCTTTCTTT	CASSLVSMNTEAFF
TRBV2	.	TRBD1	TRBJ2-4	TGTGCCAGCAGTGCAGACAGGGTTGGTTGGGACATTCAGTACTTC	CASSADRVGWDIQYF
TRBV7-2	.	.	TRBJ1-1	TGTGCCGACCAGGGGTGGACTGAAGCTTTCTTT	CADQGWTEAFF
TRBV11-2	.	TRBD2	TRBJ2-5	TGTGCCAGCAGCTCCGCAGGACTAGCAGGAGAGACCCAGTACTTC	CASSSAGLAGETQYF
TRBV6-2/TRBV6-3	.	.	TRBJ2-7	TGTGCCAGCAGTCGCTTAGCGCTCCGGGACGAGCAGTACTTC	CASSRLALRDEQYF
TRBV9	.	.	TRBJ1-5	TGTGCCAGCAGCGGGGGCCCAAGTCAGCCCCAGCATTTT	CASSGGPSQPQHF
TRBV3-1/TRBV3-2	.	TRBD1	TRBJ2-1	TGTGCCAGCAGCCAGGACAGGGGTCCTGAGCAGTTCTTC	CASSQDRGPEQFF
TRBV7-2	.	TRBD1	TRBJ1-3	TGTGCCAGCAGCGTGACAGGGGGCACTGGAAACACCATATATTTT	CASSVTGGTGNTIYF
TRBV29-1	once	.	TRBJ1-2	TGCAGCGTAGGAGACAGTAACTATGGCTACACCTTC	CSVGDSNYGYTF
TRBV7-2	.	TRBD2	TRBJ2-5	TGTGCCAGCAGCAGACTAGCATGGGGCCCCCGCCAAGAGACCCAGTACTTC	CASSRLAWGPRQETQYF
TRBV5-1	.	TRBD1	TRBJ2-2	TGCGCCAGCAGCTTGGACGGACAGGACACCGGGGAGCTGTTTTTT	CASSLDGQDTGELFF
TRBV11-3	.	.	TRBJ2-7	TGTGCCAGCAGCTTAATGGGGGCCGGGGAGCAGTACTTC	CASSLMGAGEQYF
TRBV21-1	.	.	TRBJ2-1	TGTGCCAGCAGCTCCCCGGAGGGGATCTCCTACAATGAGCAGTTCTTC	CASSSPEGISYNEQFF
TRBV6-2/TRBV6-3	.	.	TRBJ1-5	TGTGCCAGCAGTGCCTTAGGGGGTTATAGCAATCAGCCCCAGCATTTT	CASSALGGYSNQPQHF
TRBV11-2	.	TRBD1	TRBJ2-7	TGTGCCAGCACCGTCACGACCGGGACAGGTACCTACGAGCAGTACTTC	CASTVTTGTGTYEQYF
TRBV7-6	.	TRBD2	TRBJ2-3	TGTGCCAGCAGCTTAGCGCCCCGGACTAGCGGGGGAGTGGGAAGTACGCAGTATTTT	CASSLAPRTSGGVGSTQYF
TRBV28	.	TRBD1	TRBJ2-1	TGTGCCAGCAGGGGACAGAGCTACAATGAGCAGTTCTTC	CASRGQSYNEQFF
TRBV2	few	.	TRBJ1-2	TGTGCCAGCAGTGAAGCGCTTCTCGGGGGCTACACCTTC	CASSEALLGGYTF
TRBV3-1/TRBV3-2	.	TRBD1	TRBJ2-2	TGTGCCAGCAGCCAAGTAAGAGGGACAGATCCCTCGAACACCGGGGAGCTGTTTTTT	CASSQVRGTDPSNTGELFF
TRBV19	.	TRBD1	TRBJ2-7	TGTGCCAGTAGTTTACCGGGACAGGGGGCTGGCGAGCAGTACTTC	CASSLPGQGAGEQYF
TRBV18	.	TRBD1	TRBJ1-2	TGTGCCAGCTCACCGACACGGGACAGCCCCTATGAGGGCTACACCTTC	CASSPTRDSPYEGYTF
TRBV5-8	.	.	TRBJ2-7	TGTGCCAGCAGCTTGAACAGCCCCTACGAGCAGTACTTC	CASSLNSPYEQYF
TRBV2	.	.	TRBJ1-5	TGTGCCAGCAACAGGGATGACAGTCAGCCCCAGCATTTT	CASNRDDSQPQHF
TRBV19	few	TRBD1	TRBJ1-1	TGTGCCAGTAGTCCACGGGACAGAGAAGCTTTCTTT	CASSPRDREAFF
TRBV19	.	.	TRBJ1-1	TGTGCCAGTAGGAGGGCAAACACTGAAGCTTTCTTT	CASRRANTEAFF
TRBV5-5	.	.	TRBJ2-7	TGTGCCAGCAGCCTAGAAGGGGGGGAAAACTACGAGCAGTACTTC	CASSLEGGENYEQYF
TRBV11-2	.	.	TRBJ2-2	TGTGCCAGCAGAGCCACCGGTATCATCATGACCGGGGAGCTGTTTTTT	CASRATGIIMTGELFF
TRBV2	.	.	TRBJ1-5	TGTGCCAGCCAGGCGAGCAATCAGCCCCAGCATTTT	CASQASNQPQHF
TRBV11-1	.	.	TRBJ2-7	TGTGCCAGCAGCTTGGGGGGACGGTACGAGCAGTACTTC	CASSLGGRYEQYF
TRBV7-3	few	.	TRBJ2-2	TGTGCCAGCAGCCCCCGTGGAGGGAGAAACACCGGGGAGCTGTTTTTT	CASSPRGGRNTGELFF
TRBV5-1	.	.	TRBJ1-2	TGCGCCAGCAGCTTCCGGGGTGAGGATGGCTACACCTTC	CASSFRGEDGYTF
TRBV25-1	.	.	TRBJ1-4	TGTGCCAGCAGTGAAACTGGGGGGGCAGGAGAAAAACTGTTTTTT	CASSETGGAGEKLFF